This TCR beta chain comes out of a study of blood T cell repertoires in COVID-19. This CDR3 is 15 amino acids long. Germline V gene lookup returns CDR1 MNHEY and CDR2 SMNVEV (reference sequence). Trimming cost V 2 bases and J 5 bases; bases outside gene matches: 4. Only in-frame clones appear in the TCRdb table, and some are missing; sequencing was by immunoSEQ multiplex PCR. The data contain roughly 18,000 clones, 70% to 85% of them seen just once; the ten biggest clones take up around 5.6%. The gene calls are TRBV27 and TRBJ2-2; 8 bases are shared with TRBD1. This sequence originates from a human donor in a cohort sampled during active COVID-19. Sequencing was performed on peripheral blood. In DNA form, the CDR3 reads TGTGCCAGCAGTTTAATGACAGGGGTTACCGGGGAGCTGTTTTTT. This translates into CASSLMTGVTGELFF.